This paragraph covers one T cell receptor (beta chain) sequence. This specimen belongs to a study of shared clonotypes between healthy human individuals. Sequencing used immunoSEQ multiplex PCR; TCRdb keeps in-frame clones, though not all of them. This sample carries more than 2,000,000 clones, around nine tenths of them seen once, and the ten largest clones take over 0.12%. V gave up 3 bases and J gave up 5 bases, with 22 bases separating them. This CDR3 region has 18 residues. Germline CDR1 is MDHEN and CDR2 is SYDVKM. The chain combines TRBV28 with TRBJ2-2; TRBD2 might be the D (5 bases). Specimen: naive CD4+ T cells sorted from blood. Subset reported: CD45RA+ positively selected. The clonotype was recovered from a young man in good health. CDR3 sequence reads: CASSFRTIGPWETGELFF. The CDR3 nucleotides read TGTGCCAGCAGTTTCAGAACCATCGGGCCTTGGGAGACCGGGGAGCTGTTTTTT.